This entry describes one TCR beta chain. Its cognate antigen has yet to be identified. Per-base quality was not reported, and no clone a single base away is much larger than it. The CDR3 regions of human TCRbeta chains were analyzed by immunosequencing. Under the source paper's analysis protocol: TCRs in the repertoires were compared against a reference library of SARS-CoV-2-specific TCRs that had been generated with the MIRA antigen-specificity platform. Breadth meant the fraction of unique TCRs that were SARS-CoV-2-associated, whereas depth meant the fraction of total T cells that were SARS-CoV-2-associated. Using the MIRA data, each spike-specific TCR was mapped to the spike region that the TCR reacts to and placed in a CD4 or CD8 class. Log10-transformed breadth and depth values were compared by one-way ANOVA with Sidak's multiple comparisons tests. TCRdb carries this immuneACCESS record with in-frame sequences only. Its versions omit some clonotypes, under half of them owing to an unresolved V gene in the studies checked, with the rest unexplained. For V, J and clone size, that table is used; D and trimming come from the DNA. The sample profile shows roughly 150,000 clones; over 75% of them were found once. The ten largest clones represent over 1.1% of the sample.

The entry originates in a study of T cell responses to AZD1222 COVID-19 vaccine (dated by TCRdb to the early 2020s). With respect to the entire study: AZD1222 recipients given second doses at about 4 weeks or at about 12 weeks were pooled, since spike-specific TCR depth and breadth were not found to differ between the two schedules. TCR sequencing was performed for roughly 250 trial participants, of whom about 200 were given two doses of AZD1222 and around 26 were given two doses of MenACWY control vaccine. Trial participants were enrolled by age into 18-55, 56-69 and 70-plus year subgroups, with around 150, 28 and 57 TCR-sequenced participants respectively.

Spanning cysteine to phenylalanine, the CDR3 consists of 21 amino acids. The DNA shown is the 63-base CDR3, in frame from base 1. Trimmed from V: 5 bases; trimmed from J: 4 bases; junction bases lacking a gene match: 26. Looking up the germline V gene yields CDR1 MDHEN and CDR2 SYDVKM. What the study reported, not specific to this receptor: Conclusions about previously exposed vaccinees were limited because only six or seven AZD1222 recipients were SARS-CoV-2 seropositive at baseline. Participants were mostly white British and included more females than males, and it was suggested by the authors that clonal diversity may have been underestimated. Because no day 14 peak-response samples were available, repertoires were characterized only after the peak T cell response. A significant rise in spike-specific TCR breadth and depth was observed after two AZD1222 doses relative to day 0 and relative to MenACWY recipients. The 56-69-year group was small, and its depth increase did not reach significance, likely because of low power. Reportedly, close to half of the unique spike-specific TCRs recognized epitopes lying outside the regions that are mutated in the B.1.351 and B.1.1.7 variants. Vaccine-associated CD4 TCRs spanned the whole spike protein, with dominant responses in regions 160-218 and 743-854.

The time point label here, explained by the study, means: baseline before first vaccination. Vaccinee samples were obtained from the UK trials COV001 and COV002, which included a single-blind randomized controlled phase 2/3 trial of AZD1222 (ChAdOx1 nCoV-19) in healthy adults. For TCRbeta chain sequencing, PBMC samples were collected from trial participants at day 0 and at day 28 after the second dose. The receptor's source is an adult in good health. Sequencing was performed on peripheral blood, taken on day 0 of AZD1222 vaccination. Recombination connected TRBV28 to TRBJ2-1; 7 nucleotides in the junction match TRBD2. The nucleotide sequence is TGTGCCAGCAGTCCCCAATCCGCGGGAGCCTGGCAAGGGGTCTCTTACAATGAGCAGTTCTTC. Its protein reads: CASSPQSAGAWQGVSYNEQFF.